The 31 T cell receptor beta chains below all came from one sample that was sequenced in a study of CD8+ T cells in alopecia areata. Treatment of the sample: oral pan-JAK inhibitor, 5-10 mg twice daily. RNA extraction and reverse transcription yielded cDNA as sequencing template. The repertoire was sequenced with immunoSEQ multiplex PCR; TCRdb's copy has only in-frame clones and lacks some. The table has approximately 280,000 clones, over 45% seen once. Sequencing was performed on CD4+ T cells sorted from blood, taken at week 24, from a patient treated with tofacitinib. Receptors were obtained from a human donor with alopecia areata.

The chain joins TRBV6-1 to TRBJ1-2; 8 positions match TRBD1. The length of the CDR3 is 15 residues. Germline assignment: CDR1 MNHNS and CDR2 SASEGT. V trimming: 6 bases; J trimming: 3 bases; junction bases outside the gene matches: 9. Here the CDR3 reads CASSAGQVLHYGYTF. The CDR3 DNA sequence: TGTGCCAGCAGCGCGGGACAGGTGTTACACTATGGCTACACCTTC.

The V and J genes are TRBV15 and TRBJ1-2; D perhaps matches TRBD1 (5 bases). Trimming cost V 0 bases and J 6 bases, with 14 bases left between them. This CDR3 has 15 amino acids. Germline assignment: CDR1 LNHNV and CDR2 YYDKDF (reference sequence). The chain's CDR3 is CATSRDLTGSDGYTF. CDR3 in DNA: TGTGCCACCAGCAGAGATCTTACAGGAAGTGATGGCTACACCTTC.

This rearrangement joins TRBV30 to TRBJ1-1; D unclear. Germline values: CDR1 GTSNPN, CDR2 SVGIG (reference sequence). The germline V and J ends were trimmed by 8 bases and 5 bases, with 18 bases remaining between them. This CDR3 has 13 residues. CDR3 region: CARSLGGFTEAFF. The CDR3 DNA reads as TGTGCCCGTTCTTTGGGAGGGTTTACTGAAGCTTTCTTT.

The table lists this clone with a count of one. The V gene is TRBV4-2, the J gene TRBJ2-3; D not resolved. Trimming removed 1 base at V and 3 bases at J, with 11 bases between. There are 15 residues in the CDR3. Germline V gene lookup returns CDR1 LGHNA and CDR2 YNFKEQ. This CDR3 reads CASSQALQRTDTQYF. The CDR3 DNA sequence: TGTGCCAGCAGCCAAGCCCTTCAAAGGACAGATACGCAGTATTTT.

The chain recombines TRBV6-6 with TRBJ2-7; the match to TRBD2 covers 8 bases. The CDR3 has 14 residues. V trimming: 6 bases; J trimming: 2 bases; junction bases outside the gene matches: 6. CDR1 is MNHNY and CDR2 is SVGAGI in the germline V gene (reference sequence). CDR3 residues: CASRLAVGAYEQYF. As DNA, the CDR3 is TGTGCCAGCAGACTAGCGGTCGGTGCCTACGAGCAGTACTTC.

The CDR3 is CAWSERNTEAFF. The CDR3 DNA reads as TGTGCCTGGAGCGAACGTAACACTGAAGCTTTCTTT. V is TRBV30 and J is TRBJ1-1; D unresolved. The length of the CDR3 is 12 residues. Trimming removed 3 bases from V and 2 bases from J, with 7 bases in between. Germline CDR1 and CDR2: GTSNPN and SVGIG (reference sequence).

This clone was found a few times. The chain uses TRBV12-5 and TRBJ1-5, with D possibly matching TRBD1 (6 bases). Germline lookup yields CDR1 LGHNT and CDR2 FRNRAP. Trimming removed 2 bases at V and 7 bases at J, with 15 bases between. There are 15 residues in the CDR3. CDR3 in DNA: TGTGCTAGTGGTTTGTCCTCACAGGGAGGACAGCCCCAGCATTTT. Protein product: CASGLSSQGGQPQHF.

The chain combines TRBV4-1 with TRBJ1-5; D remains unclear. Germline V gives CDR1 MGHRA, CDR2 YSYEKL. With 2 bases removed from V and 4 bases from J, the gap between germline ends came to 12 bases. This CDR3 has 15 residues. CDR3 in DNA: TGCGCCAGCAGCCAAACGAAACATACAAATCAGCCCCAGCATTTT. Translated: CASSQTKHTNQPQHF.

This clone was picked up a small number of times. The V call is TRBV27, the J call TRBJ1-1; the match to TRBD1 covers 7 bases. The junction had 10 bases not matched to a gene; V was cut back by 4 bases and J by 2 bases. The germline V gene encodes CDR1 MNHEY and CDR2 SMNVEV (reference sequence). This CDR3 is built from 16 residues. DNA for the CDR3: TGTGCCAGCAGTTCCCGAGTCCGGGACAGCAACACTGAAGCTTTCTTT. This translates into CASSSRVRDSNTEAFF.

The chain uses TRBV5-4 and TRBJ2-1; 7 positions agree with TRBD1. The germline CDR1 and CDR2 sequences are SGHNT and YYREEE (reference sequence). V was pared by 4 bases and J by 8 bases, with 9 bases of the junction left unmatched. CDR3 length: 14 residues. In DNA, the CDR3 is TGTGCCAGCAGCCAACCGACAGGGCGCGATGAGCAGTTCTTC. It yields the protein CASSQPTGRDEQFF.

This chain uses TRBV20-1 with TRBJ1-1; tentatively, D is TRBD1 (5 bases). CDR3 length: 10 residues. Germline-derived CDR1 and CDR2 are DFQATT and SNEGSKA (reference sequence). CDR3 sequence: CSLGGTEAFF. In DNA, the CDR3 is TGCAGCCTCGGGGGGACTGAAGCTTTCTTT.

This clone was recorded a few times. The V and J genes are TRBV5-6 and TRBJ2-1; 8 bases map to TRBD2. The CDR3 has 15 residues. Trimming cost V 9 bases and J 0 bases; bases outside gene matches: 8. The germline V gene has CDR1 SGHDT and CDR2 YYEEEE. CDR3 loop: CATNGGASSYNEQFF. The CDR3 bases are TGTGCCACCAACGGGGGGGCGAGCTCCTACAATGAGCAGTTCTTC. The variable domain in full, completed from reference TRBV5-6 and TRBJ2-1, reads DAGVTQSPTHLIKTRGQQVTLRCSPKSGHDTVSWYQQALGQGPQFIFQYYEEEERQRGNFPDRFSGHQFPNYSSELNVNALLLGDSALYLCATNGGASSYNEQFFGPGTRLTVL.

The V call is TRBV5-6, the J call TRBJ1-1; no clear D gene. The CDR3 loop spans 16 amino acids. V lost 5 bases and J lost 0, with 17 bases in between. The germline V gene encodes CDR1 SGHDT and CDR2 YYEEEE. The CDR3 nucleotides are TGTGCCAGCAGTCCCCGGGCGAGGGCAGTGAACACTGAAGCTTTCTTT. Translating it yields CASSPRARAVNTEAFF. The variable domain in full, with the rest retrieved from reference TRBV5-6 and TRBJ1-1, is DAGVTQSPTHLIKTRGQQVTLRCSPKSGHDTVSWYQQALGQGPQFIFQYYEEEERQRGNFPDRFSGHQFPNYSSELNVNALLLGDSALYLCASSPRARAVNTEAFFGQGTRLTVV.

The chain employs TRBV25-1 and TRBJ1-1, with D perhaps TRBD1 (5 bases). The CDR3 runs 13 residues. The germline V gene encodes CDR1 MGHDK and CDR2 SYGVNS. Trimming stripped 4 bases from V and 4 bases from J, with 10 bases between. CDR3 DNA: TGTGCCAGCAGTGTACCGGGGGGCACTGAAGCTTTCTTT. Encoded protein: CASSVPGGTEAFF.

This clone was found a few times. The chain employs TRBV6-1 and TRBJ2-3, with TRBD1 as a possible D gene (6 bases). The CDR3 covers 14 residues. Germline V gene data show CDR1 as MNHNS and CDR2 as SASEGT. V dropped 4 bases and J dropped 3 bases, with 11 bases sitting between them. CDR3 residues: CASSGYRATDTQYF. The CDR3 region has the DNA TGTGCCAGCAGTGGTTACAGGGCAACAGATACGCAGTATTTT.

This clone was observed a few times. V is TRBV7-2 and J is TRBJ2-7, with D possibly being TRBD1 (6 bases). The ends were cut back, 2 bases at V and 5 bases at J, with 13 bases in the middle. Germline V lookup: CDR1 SGHTA, CDR2 FQGNSA. There are 14 residues in the CDR3. CDR3 loop: CASSLRRTADEQYF. CDR3 DNA sequence: TGTGCCAGCAGCTTAAGGCGGACAGCAGACGAGCAGTACTTC.

The chain carries TRBV6-1 and TRBJ2-7; TRBD1 matches at 7 bases. The V and J ends lost 7 bases and 4 bases, in that order; junction bases with no gene match: 13. CDR1 MNHNS and CDR2 SASEGT come from the germline V gene. The CDR3 consists of 15 residues. CDR3 sequence (DNA): TGTGCCAGCACCATTTCTACAGGGGCGGAGTACGAGCAGTACTTC. Translated: CASTISTGAEYEQYF.

The rearrangement uses TRBV6-6 and TRBJ1-1; D unresolved. Trimming cost V 4 bases and J 2 bases, with 11 bases left between them. The V gene's germline CDR1 is MNHNY and CDR2 SVGAGI (reference sequence). The CDR3 runs 14 residues. CDR3 residues: CASSFGPLNTEAFF. CDR3 nucleotides: TGTGCCAGCAGTTTCGGCCCTCTCAACACTGAAGCTTTCTTT.

Concerning this clone: A junction end diverges from the germline sequence, so it may reflect a read error. The rearrangement joins TRBV30 to TRBJ1-1; D remains ambiguous. The CDR3 consists of 14 residues. CDR1 GTSNPN and CDR2 SVGIG come from the germline V gene (reference sequence). CDR3 sequence: CAWSIRPENSEAFF. The CDR3 DNA reads TGTGCCTGGAGTATAAGACCGGAGAACAGTGAAGCTTTCTTT.

The chain combines TRBV5-6 with TRBJ2-1; D may be TRBD1 (5 bases). The V gene lost 2 bases and the J gene lost 4 bases, with 7 bases spanning the gap. The V gene's germline CDR1 is SGHDT and CDR2 YYEEEE. CDR3 length equals 13 residues. DNA of the CDR3: TGTGCCAGCAGCTTCGACAGTTACAATGAGCAGTTCTTC. Translation gives CASSFDSYNEQFF.

The chain combines TRBV29-1 with TRBJ2-4; 8 positions agree with TRBD2. In germline, CDR1 is SQVTM, CDR2 ANQGSEA. The CDR3 length is 13 residues. The junction had 8 bases not matched to a gene; V was cut back by 7 bases and J by 6 bases. The CDR3 bases are TGCAGCGCCGGGAGGGGAGAGGGAAACATTCAGTACTTC. Translated: CSAGRGEGNIQYF.

This clone came up a few times. The chain combines TRBV18 with TRBJ2-3; 8 nucleotides agree with TRBD1. Germline CDR1 KGHSH, CDR2 LQKENI. The CDR3 extends over 15 amino acids. Trimming cost V 0 bases and J 6 bases; bases outside gene matches: 5. The CDR3 region is CASSPPSTGEDTQYF. The CDR3 DNA reads TGTGCCAGCTCACCACCGTCGACAGGGGAGGATACGCAGTATTTT.

V is TRBV15 and J is TRBJ2-5; 7 nucleotides line up with TRBD1. V was pared by 0 bases and J by 2 bases, with 3 bases of the junction left unmatched. This CDR3 has 15 residues. Per germline, CDR1 LNHNV and CDR2 YYDKDF (reference sequence). CDR3 amino acids: CATSRDRGQQETQYF. CDR3 nucleotide sequence: TGTGCCACCAGCAGAGATAGGGGACAGCAAGAGACCCAGTACTTC.

The V gene is TRBV30, the J gene TRBJ2-7; the match to TRBD1 covers 11 bases. The junction had 5 bases not matched to a gene; V was cut back by 2 bases and J by 5 bases. CDR1 is GTSNPN, CDR2 SVGIG, per germline (reference sequence). This CDR3 has 14 residues. The CDR3 loop is CAWSSGQGVHEQYF. CDR3 DNA sequence: TGTGCCTGGAGTTCGGGACAGGGGGTGCACGAGCAGTACTTC.

The rearrangement links TRBV29-1 to TRBJ2-1; TRBD2 aligns across 8 bases. Germline CDR1 and CDR2: SQVTM and ANQGSEA. The J segment lost 7 bases and the V segment lost 7 bases, leaving 6 bases of the junction unmatched. CDR3 length equals 12 residues. The CDR3 spells CSASSGGNEQFF. The DNA for the CDR3 is TGCAGCGCCAGCAGCGGGGGTAATGAGCAGTTCTTC.

The J gene is TRBJ1-1, the V gene TRBV30; TRBD1 matches at 7 bases. The J segment lost 2 bases and the V segment lost 2 bases, leaving 8 bases of the junction unmatched. The length of the CDR3 is 15 residues. Germline assignment: CDR1 GTSNPN and CDR2 SVGIG (reference sequence). As DNA, the CDR3 is TGTGCCTGGAGTCCTCTCGGGACAGTAAACACTGAAGCTTTCTTT. This gives the protein CAWSPLGTVNTEAFF.

The V gene is TRBV7-9, the J gene TRBJ1-6; 9 bases agree with TRBD1. Trimming at V came to 1 base and at J to 11 bases, leaving 6 bases not matched to a gene. Per germline, CDR1 SEHNR and CDR2 FQNEAQ (reference sequence). This CDR3 has 15 residues. The CDR3: CASSLGDRENPPLHF. Here the CDR3 DNA reads TGTGCCAGCAGCTTAGGGGACAGGGAGAATCCACCCCTCCACTTT.

The CDR3 sequence: CASEQGAYNSPLHF. The CDR3 region has the DNA TGTGCCAGCGAACAGGGCGCCTATAATTCACCCCTCCACTTT. The V and J genes are TRBV10-3 and TRBJ1-6; D might be TRBD1 (6 bases). The CDR3 contains 14 residues. With 10 bases removed from V and 2 bases from J, the gap between germline ends came to 12 bases. Germline lookup yields CDR1 ENHRY and CDR2 SYGVKD.

This chain uses TRBV7-2 with TRBJ2-5, with D unresolved. The assigned J gene may be wrong: the sequence end matches TRBJ2-7 better. CDR1 SGHTA and CDR2 FQGNSA come from the germline V gene. The CDR3 spans 13 residues. CDR3 nucleotides: TGTGCCAGCAGCTTAGTCCGCACCTACGAGCAGTACTTC. It specifies CASSLVRTYEQYF.

The table lists this clone with a few counts. The rearrangement links TRBV30 to TRBJ2-5, with TRBD1 as a possible D gene (6 bases). Trimming shortened V by 0 bases and J by 4 bases, and 15 bases separated the two germline ends. This CDR3 is built from 15 residues. Germline V lookup: CDR1 GTSNPN, CDR2 SVGIG (reference sequence). CDR3 in DNA: TGTGCCTGGAGTGTGCCCTATTCCAGGGGAGAGACCCAGTACTTC. This translates into CAWSVPYSRGETQYF.

DNA of the CDR3: TGTGCCAGCAGCTTATCTTACGAGACTGAAGCTTTCTTT. Amino acids: CASSLSYETEAFF. This chain links TRBV7-9 with TRBJ1-1; D call uncertain. Trimming took 2 bases from V and 5 from J, leaving 9 bases between them. The germline V gene encodes CDR1 SEHNR and CDR2 FQNEAQ (reference sequence). This CDR3 spans 13 amino acids.